This T cell receptor (beta chain) came from a study of PD-L1 blockade in urothelial cancer. Study details: Blood analysis occurred 3 weeks (second dose) and 6 weeks after treatment start.

Germline-derived CDR1 and CDR2 are MGHRA and YSYEKL. Trimming at V came to 2 bases and at J to 1 base, leaving 14 bases not matched to a gene. The CDR3 is 18 amino acids. Some clones are missing from TCRdb's copy, which holds only in-frame ones; the method was immunoSEQ multiplex PCR. The table lists tens of thousands of clones, nearly 90% of them singletons. The rearrangement links TRBV4-1 to TRBJ2-7; 7 nucleotides align to TRBD2. This specimen was PBMCs, taken around atezolizumab (anti-PD-L1) treatment. This TCR derives from a man aged 60 to 69 with urothelial cancer. DNA of the CDR3: TGCGCCAGCAGCCAATCACCGAGGGAGGGGCGAGGATCCTACGAGCAGTACTTC. Residues: CASSQSPREGRGSYEQYF.